This T cell receptor (beta chain) originates from a study of T cells in Graves' hyperthyroidism and ophthalmopathy. Germline CDR1 reads LGHNA; CDR2 reads YSLEER. The CDR3 totals 16 residues. V was shortened by 0 bases and J by 7 bases, with 18 bases between the two germline ends. Findings and limits, study-wide: Stable hyperthyroidism and ophthalmopathy were separated using 13 V-J signatures. Among thyroid clonotypes expanded above 0.001, most also appeared in blood.

About this clonotype: Its matching antigen is unknown.

RNA transcripts served as the template for amplifying TCR beta CDR3 regions. During a first-round RT-PCR of the TCR CDR3, the HTBI primer set was used. From the multiplex PCR reads, TCRdb called clonotypes with MiXCR, one entry per CDR3 protein. The sample lists about 560,000 distinct CDR3 sequences; 16% were seen once. If no ophthalmopathy progression occurred within 18 months, Graves' hyperthyroidism was stable. Reasons for excluding patients were uncontrolled infection, other autoimmune disease, pregnancy or lactation. The chain uses TRBV4-3 and TRBJ1-2; no reliable D call. Sequenced sample: blood. This sequence was found in a woman aged 18-35 years with Graves' hyperthyroidism. The CDR3 DNA reads TGCGCCAGCAGCCAAGACCCGAAAGGACGGACCTGTGGCTACACCTTC. This codes for CASSQDPKGRTCGYTF.